The 7 T cell receptor beta chains below come from one sample, sequenced in a study of Ad26.COV2.S vaccination and SARS-CoV-2 variants. The protocol was immunoSEQ multiplex PCR, while the TCRdb copy is restricted to in-frame clones and leaves out a portion. The sample lists roughly 250,000 clones, around 85% occurring once. Stated treatment: about 20 received Ad26.COV2.S at low or high dose, single or two shots; a few received placebo; per-sample allocation not given. Sampling was performed 63 days after the first vaccine or placebo injection. The sequences come from peripheral blood, collected in a trial of Ad26.COV2.S vaccine versus placebo. The receptors come from a person aged 18-60 years who received the Ad26.COV2.S COVID-19 vaccine or a placebo.

This clone was found a few times. The rearrangement links TRBV2 to TRBJ2-2; D not certain. Trimming took off 2 bases at V and 6 bases at J, with 10 bases between the two ends. CDR3 length: 14 residues. Per germline, CDR1 SNHLY and CDR2 FYNNEI. The CDR3 reads CASSEWAGAGELFF. The CDR3 nucleotides are TGTGCCAGCAGTGAATGGGCTGGGGCCGGGGAGCTGTTTTTT.

The V call is TRBV7-2, the J call TRBJ2-7, with 11 bases fitting TRBD2. Germline CDR1 is SGHTA and CDR2 is FQGNSA. V lost 2 bases and J lost 4; bases outside the gene matches: 7. The CDR3 has 16 amino acids. CDR3 protein: CASSLKVAGGTYEQYF. For the CDR3, the DNA is TGTGCCAGCAGCTTAAAAGTAGCGGGGGGGACGTACGAGCAGTACTTC. The whole variable domain, filled in from reference TRBV7-2 and TRBJ2-7, reads GAGVSQSPSNKVTEKGKDVELRCDPISGHTALYWYRQSLGQGLEFLIYFQGNSAPDKSGLPSDRFSAERTGGSVSTLTIQRTQQEDSAVYLCASSLKVAGGTYEQYFGPGTRLTVT.

This CDR3 is CASSTVGDTQYF. CDR3 bases: TGTGCCAGCAGTACGGTTGGGGATACGCAGTATTTT. J is TRBJ2-3 and V is TRBV6-2 or TRBV6-3; D uncertain. Germline V CDR1 and CDR2: MNHEY, SVGEGT. Deletions cut 5 bases from V and 6 bases from J, with 9 bases between. This CDR3 is 12 amino acids long.

The chain joins TRBV11-2 to TRBJ2-2, with no clear D. Germline V gene data show CDR1 as SGHAT and CDR2 as FQNNGV. The germline V and J ends were trimmed by 4 bases and 7 bases, with 13 bases remaining between them. This CDR3 comprises 14 residues. CDR3 nucleotides: TGTGCCAGCAGCTCCATTCCCGGCGACGGGGAGCTGTTTTTT. Protein: CASSSIPGDGELFF.

This chain uses TRBV10-3 with TRBJ1-2; tentative D call: TRBD1 (6 bases). With 3 bases removed from V and 8 bases from J, the gap between germline ends came to 10 bases. This CDR3 region has 12 residues. Germline assignment: CDR1 ENHRY and CDR2 SYGVKD. CDR3 bases: TGTGCCATCAGTGATAAGGGGGAGGGCTACACCTTC. Its translation: CAISDKGEGYTF.

V usage is TRBV6-2 or TRBV6-3 and J usage is TRBJ1-5; TRBD1 agrees at 9 bases. Germline V gene sequence: CDR1 MNHEY, CDR2 SVGEGT. This CDR3 is built from 19 residues. V dropped 4 bases and J dropped 0; count of bases not matched to a gene: 13. CDR3 sequence reads: CASSSIQGATPYSNQPQHF. The DNA of the CDR3 is TGTGCCAGCAGTTCCATACAGGGGGCTACTCCGTATAGCAATCAGCCCCAGCATTTT.

In its sample, this clone was seen a few times. This sequence joins TRBV19 and TRBJ1-6; D is ambiguous. CDR1 and CDR2 from the germline V gene are LNHDA and SQIVND (reference sequence). This CDR3 region has 14 residues. Trimming cost V 7 bases and J 1 base, with 8 bases left between them. For the CDR3, the DNA is TGTGCCAGTAAAATGGGGTCCTATAATTCACCCCTCCACTTT. Translating it yields CASKMGSYNSPLHF.